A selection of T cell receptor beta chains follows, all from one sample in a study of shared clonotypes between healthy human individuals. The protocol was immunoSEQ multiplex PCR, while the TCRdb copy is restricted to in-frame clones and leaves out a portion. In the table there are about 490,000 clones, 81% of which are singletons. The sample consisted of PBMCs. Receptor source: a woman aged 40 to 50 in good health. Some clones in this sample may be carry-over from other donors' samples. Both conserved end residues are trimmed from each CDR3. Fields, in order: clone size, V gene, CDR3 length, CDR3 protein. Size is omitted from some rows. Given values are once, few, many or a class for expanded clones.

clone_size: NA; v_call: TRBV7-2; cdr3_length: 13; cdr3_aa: ASQQDSSSYNEQF
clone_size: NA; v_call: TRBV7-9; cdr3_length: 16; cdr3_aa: ASSLTFSYDRMTDTQY
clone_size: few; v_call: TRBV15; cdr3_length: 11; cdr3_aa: ATSRRYSEKLF
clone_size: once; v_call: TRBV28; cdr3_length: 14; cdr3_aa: ASSATFLREIYEQY
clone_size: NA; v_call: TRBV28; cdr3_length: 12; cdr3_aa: ASSSGRGNNIQY
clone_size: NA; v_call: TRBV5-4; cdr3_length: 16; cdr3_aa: ASSLGPGQRTSREGYT
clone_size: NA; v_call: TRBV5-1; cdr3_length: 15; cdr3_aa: ASSYTGNLVGANVLT
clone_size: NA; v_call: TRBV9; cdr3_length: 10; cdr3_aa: ASSVRDTEAF
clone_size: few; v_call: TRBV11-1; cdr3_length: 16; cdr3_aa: ASSAISSGDRTSNEQF
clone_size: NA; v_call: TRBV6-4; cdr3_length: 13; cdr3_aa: ASSDLESSYNEQF
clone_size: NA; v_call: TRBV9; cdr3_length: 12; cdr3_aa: ASSETSSGDEQY
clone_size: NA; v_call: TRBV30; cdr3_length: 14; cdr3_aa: AWSVLGRLPLYEQY
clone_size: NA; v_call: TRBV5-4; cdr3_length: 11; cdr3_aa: ASSVWEAETQY
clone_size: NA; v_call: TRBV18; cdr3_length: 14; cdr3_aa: ASSPPNSRGSDTQY
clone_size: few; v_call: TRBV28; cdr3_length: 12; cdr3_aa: ASRVGQGGQPQH
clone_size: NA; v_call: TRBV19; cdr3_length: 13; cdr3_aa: ASSIPVVAKNIQY
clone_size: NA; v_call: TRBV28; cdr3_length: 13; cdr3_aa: ASSLSLGSFYEQY
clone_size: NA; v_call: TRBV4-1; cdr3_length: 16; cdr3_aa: ASSQVPSTGAGGSEQY
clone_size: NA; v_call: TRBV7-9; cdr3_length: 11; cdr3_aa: ASSRQGNEKLF
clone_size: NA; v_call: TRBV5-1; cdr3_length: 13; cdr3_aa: ASSLEVAGDDTQY
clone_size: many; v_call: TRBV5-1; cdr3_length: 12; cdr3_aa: ASSGGLDYNEQF
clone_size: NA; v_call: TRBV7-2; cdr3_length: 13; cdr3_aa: ASSFGTRSGNTIY
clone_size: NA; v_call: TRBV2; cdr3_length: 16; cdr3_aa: ASSGRDRGFTGANVLT
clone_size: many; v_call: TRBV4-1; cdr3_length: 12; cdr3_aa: ASSQAQGKNEQF
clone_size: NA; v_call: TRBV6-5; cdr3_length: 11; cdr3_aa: ASSSLAWYGYT
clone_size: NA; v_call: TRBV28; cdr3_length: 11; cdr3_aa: AERDSLNYGYT